Each of the 23 T cell receptor beta chains below was sequenced from the same sample in a study of shared clonotypes between healthy human individuals. Clones were read by immunoSEQ multiplex PCR, and TCRdb kept only the in-frame ones, dropping some. The top ten clones hold 0.39% of a sample with 2 million to 2.5 million clones, 85% to 95% of them seen once. The specimen was naive CD4+ T cells from PBMCs. Subset indicated: CD45RA+ positively selected. These receptors were collected from a man aged 18 to 35 in good health. Some clones in this sample may be carry-over from other donors' samples.

The J gene is TRBJ2-3, the V gene TRBV27; 7 nucleotides match TRBD2. This CDR3 spans 14 amino acids. Trimming at V came to 5 bases and at J to 4 bases, leaving 6 bases not matched to a gene. The germline gives CDR1 MNHEY, CDR2 SMNVEV (reference sequence). The CDR3 reads CASSPPSGADTQYF. In DNA, the CDR3 is TGTGCCAGCAGTCCTCCGAGCGGGGCAGATACGCAGTATTTT.

Points on this clone: Other DNA sequences in the same sample also yield this CDR3. The chain carries TRBV6-5 and TRBJ1-1, with 7 nucleotides matching TRBD1. The germline CDR1 and CDR2 sequences are MNHEY and SVGAGI. CDR3 size: 14 residues. V lost 4 bases to trimming and J lost 1 base; unmatched junction nucleotides: 3. Here the CDR3 DNA reads TGTGCCAGCAGTTCGCGGACAGGGAACACTGAAGCTTTCTTT. As protein: CASSSRTGNTEAFF.

The chain couples TRBV30 to TRBJ2-7; weak D call: TRBD2 (6 bases). This CDR3 is 14 amino acids long. V was cut by 2 bases and J by 4 bases, with 15 bases left in between. Germline CDR1 reads GTSNPN; CDR2 reads SVGIG (reference sequence). For the CDR3, the DNA is TGTGCCTGGAGTAAAGGTAGCGGCCCTTACGAGCAGTACTTC. Translation gives CAWSKGSGPYEQYF.

The chain employs TRBV5-1 and TRBJ2-1, with D unresolved. The V gene lost 4 bases and the J gene lost 7 bases, with 15 bases spanning the gap. Germline V CDR1 and CDR2: SGHRS, YFSETQ. The CDR3 contains 14 residues. The CDR3 reads CASSTQGRANEQFF. CDR3 nucleotides: TGCGCCAGCAGCACCCAAGGACGGGCGAATGAGCAGTTCTTC.

The chain links TRBV4-1 to TRBJ2-3; 13 positions agree with TRBD2. This CDR3 is built from 19 residues. The V segment lost 1 base and the J segment 0 bases; nucleotides outside the gene matches: 7. Germline CDR1 is MGHRA and CDR2 is YSYEKL. In DNA, the CDR3 is TGCGCCAGCAGCCAAGCCTCGGTACTAGCGGGAGGGAGCACAGATACGCAGTATTTT. It codes for CASSQASVLAGGSTDTQYF.

CDR3 sequence reads: CASSERFGGNTIYF. CDR3 nucleotide sequence: TGTGCCAGCAGTGAAAGGTTCGGTGGAAACACCATATATTTT. The chain joins TRBV6-1 to TRBJ1-3; D is undetermined. Deletions cut 2 bases from V and 3 bases from J, with 8 bases between. This CDR3 region has 14 residues. CDR1 and CDR2 (germline): MNHNS, SASEGT.

CDR3 region: CASSFWAGELFF. CDR3 bases: TGTGCCAGCAGCTTTTGGGCCGGGGAGCTGTTTTTT. The chain uses TRBV7-2 and TRBJ2-2; D gene unclear. Trimming cost V 3 bases and J 6 bases, with 5 bases left between them. Germline V gene sequence: CDR1 SGHTA, CDR2 FQGNSA. The CDR3 spans 12 residues.

The V gene is TRBV18, the J gene TRBJ2-2; D gene uncertain. Germline assignment: CDR1 KGHSH and CDR2 LQKENI. Trimming left V 1 base short and J 4 bases short, with 10 bases between. This CDR3 has 15 residues. The DNA of the CDR3 is TGTGCCAGCTCACCACAGACCTTTGGCACCGGGGAGCTGTTTTTT. It is translated as CASSPQTFGTGELFF. Full variable domain (missing parts from reference TRBV18 and TRBJ2-2): NAGVMQNPRHLVRRRGQEARLRCSPMKGHSHVYWYRQLPEEGLKFMVYLQKENIIDESGMPKERFSAEFPKEGPSILRIQQVVRGDSAAYFCASSPQTFGTGELFFGEGSRLTVL.

The chain joins TRBV4-2 to TRBJ2-3, with a weak D call TRBD2 (7 bases). The V end was cut by 1 base, the J end by 5 bases, with 13 bases between. The CDR3 loop spans 15 amino acids. The V gene's germline CDR1 is LGHNA and CDR2 YNFKEQ. The CDR3 nucleotides read TGTGCCAGCAGCCAAGGCGGGGGCGCGGGAGATACGCAGTATTTT. Its protein is CASSQGGGAGDTQYF.

In the case of this clone: Other DNA variants within this sample encode the same CDR3. This sequence joins TRBV25-1 and TRBJ1-1; D unclear. V lost 4 bases and J 5 bases, leaving 14 bases between the germline ends. This CDR3 is 14 amino acids long. Germline CDR1 and CDR2: MGHDK and SYGVNS. In nucleotides, the CDR3 is TGTGCCAGCAGTGTGGACCCGTCGAGAACTGAAGCTTTCTTT. Translated, it gives CASSVDPSRTEAFF.

This clone showed up just a few times. The J gene is TRBJ1-2, the V gene TRBV20-1; D remains unclear. V was cut by 5 bases and J by 8 bases, with 9 bases left in between. This CDR3 spans 10 amino acids. Germline V gene lookup returns CDR1 DFQATT and CDR2 SNEGSKA (reference sequence). CDR3 sequence reads: CSALRGGYTF. The CDR3 coding sequence is TGCAGTGCTCTCAGAGGAGGCTACACCTTC.

The genes are TRBV6-1 and TRBJ1-3; a weak D match, TRBD1 (5 bases). The CDR3 contains 14 residues. Looked up from germline, CDR1 is MNHNS and CDR2 is SASEGT. The V end lost 3 bases, the J end lost 6 bases, and 12 bases lay between the germline ends. The CDR3 DNA reads as TGTGCCAGCAGTGACCAGGGTTATGAAAACACCATATATTTT. Encoded protein: CASSDQGYENTIYF.

The chain employs TRBV29-1 and TRBJ2-3; 11 nucleotides match TRBD2. With V trimmed by 4 bases and J by 3 bases, 9 bases remained unmatched. Germline lookup yields CDR1 SQVTM and CDR2 ANQGSEA. CDR3 length: 16 residues. The DNA of the CDR3 is TGCAGCGTTGGGGGACTAGCGGTGGTGGGTACAGATACGCAGTATTTT. Translation: CSVGGLAVVGTDTQYF.

This chain links TRBV28 with TRBJ1-1; D possibly corresponds to TRBD1 (5 bases). The V gene lost 5 bases and the J gene lost 5 bases, with 9 bases spanning the gap. The CDR3 has 12 amino acids. Germline V CDR1 and CDR2: MDHEN, SYDVKM. CDR3 sequence: CASSIKGTEAFF. CDR3 bases: TGTGCCAGCAGTATCAAGGGGACTGAAGCTTTCTTT.

This chain joins TRBV4-1 and TRBJ1-1, with D possibly being TRBD1 (6 bases). This CDR3 is 15 amino acids long. Trimming took 0 bases from V and 1 from J, leaving 9 bases between them. Germline V gene sequence: CDR1 MGHRA, CDR2 YSYEKL. CDR3 nucleotides: TGCGCCAGCAGCCAAGACCCAGGGGAGAACACTGAAGCTTTCTTT. Translating gives CASSQDPGENTEAFF.

The chain uses TRBV19 and TRBJ1-1, with TRBD1 matching over 7 bases. Germline values: CDR1 LNHDA, CDR2 SQIVND (reference sequence). The CDR3 runs to 13 residues. The V segment lost 7 bases and the J segment 5 bases; nucleotides outside the gene matches: 7. CDR3 nucleotide sequence: TGTGCCAGTATGTTTCAGGGGGAAACTGAAGCTTTCTTT. It specifies CASMFQGETEAFF.

This chain joins TRBV11-1 and TRBJ1-3; no reliable D call. The V gene's germline CDR1 is SGHAT and CDR2 FQDESV (reference sequence). The V and J ends lost 5 bases and 0 bases respectively, with 14 bases between them. There are 16 residues in the CDR3. Here the CDR3 DNA reads TGTGCCAGCAGCGTTGACGTCGGCCTCTCTGGAAACACCATATATTTT. Translation gives CASSVDVGLSGNTIYF.

This clone showed up just once. This rearrangement joins TRBV28 to TRBJ2-1; no clear D. The CDR3 loop spans 15 amino acids. CDR1 is MDHEN, CDR2 SYDVKM, per germline. The germline V and J ends were trimmed by 6 bases and 2 bases, with 14 bases remaining between them. CDR3 sequence reads: CASSEGPTTYNEQFF. Written as DNA, the CDR3 is TGTGCCAGCAGCGAAGGGCCGACAACCTACAATGAGCAGTTCTTC. Variable domain in full (rest from reference TRBV28 and TRBJ2-1): DVKVTQSSRYLVKRTGEKVFLECVQDMDHENMFWYRQDPGLGLRLIYFSYDVKMKEKGDIPEGYSVSREKKERFSLILESASTNQTSMYLCASSEGPTTYNEQFFGPGTRLTVL.

This clone is a singleton in its sample. The chain carries TRBV28 and TRBJ2-2; TRBD1 matches at 8 bases. The CDR3 has 15 residues. Losses at the gene ends were 6 bases for V and 3 bases for J; bases not matched to a gene: 6. CDR1 is MDHEN, CDR2 SYDVKM, per germline. In DNA form, the CDR3 reads TGTGCCAGCAGCCTTCAGGGGGCCGACACCGGGGAGCTGTTTTTT. Translation gives CASSLQGADTGELFF.

In DNA, the CDR3 is TGTGCCAGCAGTTTATTGGGGGGCTGGAATCAGCCCCAGCATTTT. Translated: CASSLLGGWNQPQHF. This sequence joins TRBV28 and TRBJ1-5, with D perhaps matching TRBD1 (6 bases). CDR1 and CDR2 (germline): MDHEN, SYDVKM. V was pared by 1 base and J by 4 bases, with 11 bases between. This CDR3 region has 15 residues.

About this clone itself: Other DNA sequences in this specimen translate into the identical CDR3. This CDR3 reads CASSFSYEQYF. CDR3 in DNA: TGTGCCAGCAGTTTCAGCTACGAGCAGTACTTC. J is TRBJ2-7 and V is TRBV2; no clear D. V lost 5 bases and J lost 3, with 5 bases in between. The CDR3 consists of 11 residues. Per germline, CDR1 SNHLY and CDR2 FYNNEI. The complete variable domain, with remaining parts taken from reference TRBV2 and TRBJ2-7, reads EPEVTQTPSHQVTQMGQEVILRCVPISNHLYFYWYRQILGQKVEFLVSFYNNEISEKSEIFDDQFSVERPDGSNFTLKIRSTKLEDSAMYFCASSFSYEQYFGPGTRLTVT.

This sequence joins TRBV27 and TRBJ1-5; D is ambiguous. The CDR3 is made up of 14 amino acids. Per the germline V gene, CDR1 is MNHEY and CDR2 is SMNVEV (reference sequence). Between the trimmed V and J ends, which lost 7 bases and 5 bases, there was a span of 15 bases. For the CDR3, the DNA is TGTGCCAGCAAAGGATTGGCCCCCTATCAGCCCCAGCATTTT. This translates into CASKGLAPYQPQHF.

In DNA form, the CDR3 reads TGTGCCAGCAGCCTGGGACTGCAGAACACTGAAGCTTTCTTT. Protein sequence: CASSLGLQNTEAFF. The chain carries TRBV6-5 and TRBJ1-1; the D gene is possibly TRBD1 (5 bases). The germline V and J ends were trimmed by 6 bases and 1 base, with 12 bases remaining between them. Germline CDR1 and CDR2: MNHEY and SVGAGI. This CDR3 is built from 14 residues.